The sequence of this T cell receptor beta chain was determined in a study of blood T cell repertoires in COVID-19. Study-wide context: Collection of acute and convalescent COVID-19 samples took place in the United States, Italy and Spain. From T cells, B-cell-depleted T cells, or PBMCs came the material, which was cDNA or gDNA.

This clone has a handful of counts. Followed over time, Seattle patients had been enrolled while infection was active. As handled by the study authors: It was from reference gene primer amplification that nucleated cell counts were estimated. Assay: immunoSEQ multiplex PCR; the TCRdb copy retains only in-frame clones and omits some. The V and J calls and the clone size are those of that table, but D and trimming were determined from the DNA. This table holds hundreds of thousands of clones, about nine tenths found once. CDR3 size: 16 residues. V shed 3 bases, J shed 5 bases, and the junction held 12 bases outside the gene matches. Germline CDR1 is DFQATT and CDR2 is SNEGSKA (reference sequence).

The chain uses TRBV20-1 and TRBJ1-1, with 10 bases matching TRBD1. Sequenced input: peripheral blood. This receptor was obtained from a woman in her forties or fifties with COVID-19, enrolled during active disease. The CDR3 protein is CSASQGQGRVRTEAFF. DNA of the CDR3: TGCAGTGCTAGTCAGGGACAGGGGAGGGTTCGTACTGAAGCTTTCTTT.